The 19 T cell receptor beta chains below come from one sample, sequenced in a study of response to subunit inactivated influenza vaccine. Using its own MiXCR run on the RT-PCR reads, TCRdb lists one record per CDR3 protein. This table holds 500,000 to 600,000 distinct CDR3 sequences, around 10% found once. This sample also belongs to another study, concerning T cells expressing NK-cell markers. According to that study: UMIs accompanied the 5'RACE template switching by which TCR beta cDNA was made.

Sequenced here: PBMCs from blood, sampled on the day of vaccination. Receptors were obtained from a man aged 50 or older who received an inactivated influenza vaccine.

V and J are TRBV5-6 and TRBJ2-1; 9 bases map to TRBD1. The V gene's germline CDR1 is SGHDT and CDR2 YYEEEE. The V and J ends lost 5 bases and 6 bases, in that order; junction bases with no gene match: 9. The CDR3 is made up of 15 amino acids. CDR3: CASSSGTGIFNEQFF. The CDR3 DNA sequence: TGTGCCAGCAGTTCCGGGACAGGGATCTTCAATGAGCAGTTCTTC.

This clonotype showed up many times. The CDR3: CASSLATGGLAGGVGYNEQFF. The CDR3 DNA follows: TGTGCCAGCAGTTTAGCGACCGGGGGACTAGCGGGAGGGGTAGGCTACAATGAGCAGTTCTTC. V usage is TRBV12-3 or TRBV12-4 and J usage is TRBJ2-1; 16 bases agree with TRBD2. The V and J ends lost 0 bases and 3 bases, in that order; junction bases with no gene match: 11. The CDR3 runs to 21 residues.

The chain has TRBV28 and TRBJ2-3; a possible D gene is TRBD2 (6 bases). CDR1 MDHEN and CDR2 SYDVKM come from the germline V gene. This CDR3 region has 13 residues. Trimming stripped 3 bases from V and 8 bases from J, with 12 bases between. CDR3 in amino acids: CASSLVAAGTQYF. CDR3 nucleotide sequence: TGTGCCAGCAGTTTGGTAGCGGCCGGTACGCAGTATTTT.

V is TRBV28 and J is TRBJ2-7; tentatively, D is TRBD1 (6 bases). The CDR3 length is 14 residues. V was shortened by 7 bases and J by 5 bases, with 18 bases between the two germline ends. CDR1 is MDHEN and CDR2 is SYDVKM in the germline V gene. The CDR3 sequence: CASTRQALLNEQYF. Written as DNA, the CDR3 is TGTGCCAGCACCCGACAGGCCCTTTTGAACGAGCAGTACTTC.

Notes on this clonotype: An end of the junction differs from the germline gene, which may be a read error. In DNA form, the CDR3 reads TGTGCCAGCAGCCCGACTAGCGGGGGGGCCCGGGTCTTC. Translated: CASSPTSGGARVF. The V and J genes are TRBV12-3 or TRBV12-4 and TRBJ2-1; 14 positions agree with TRBD2. There are 13 residues in the CDR3.

This clonotype appeared a few times. This chain joins TRBV4-1 and TRBJ2-5; D possibly uses TRBD1 or TRBD2 (5 bases each). CDR3 length: 17 residues. Per germline, CDR1 MGHRA and CDR2 YSYEKL. Trimming removed 6 bases from V and 4 bases from J, with 24 bases in between. This CDR3 reads CASSPLGAGFNVETQYF. The DNA for the CDR3 is TGCGCCAGCAGTCCACTCGGGGCAGGGTTCAACGTAGAGACCCAGTACTTC.

This clonotype was found a few times. This rearrangement joins TRBV18 to TRBJ1-5; no definite D call. The V gene lost 3 bases and the J gene lost 2 bases, with 17 bases spanning the gap. CDR1 and CDR2 (germline): KGHSH, LQKENI. The CDR3 spans 17 residues. The CDR3 reads CASSPSVQDGGNQPQHF. CDR3 nucleotide sequence: TGTGCCAGCTCACCGAGTGTCCAGGACGGGGGCAATCAGCCCCAGCATTTT.

This clonotype was counted between two and nine times. The rearrangement links TRBV29-1 to TRBJ2-3; D possibly corresponds to TRBD2 (7 bases). This CDR3 is 13 amino acids long. The V and J ends lost 7 bases and 5 bases respectively, with 16 bases between them. Germline V gives CDR1 SQVTM, CDR2 ANQGSEA. In DNA, the CDR3 is TGCAGCGCGAGGGGGGGGGCCAGAGATACGCAGTATTTT. As protein: CSARGGARDTQYF.

The CDR3 DNA is TGTGCCATCAGTGGGACTTTCAATGAGCAGTTCTTC. This sequence encodes CAISGTFNEQFF. The chain links TRBV10-3 to TRBJ2-1; the D gene is possibly TRBD2 (5 bases). The CDR3 runs to 12 residues. V was shortened by 4 bases and J by 6 bases, with 7 bases between the two germline ends. Looked up from germline, CDR1 is ENHRY and CDR2 is SYGVKD.

In this sample, this clonotype turned up once. This chain links TRBV28 with TRBJ1-4; 10 positions match TRBD1. The germline V gene has CDR1 MDHEN and CDR2 SYDVKM. This CDR3 is 14 amino acids long. Germline trimming cut 5 bases from V and 8 bases from J; bases unmatched to any gene: 5. Here the CDR3 DNA reads TGTGCCAGCAGTACCGGGACAGGGGTAGAAAAACTGTTTTTT. It yields the protein CASSTGTGVEKLFF.

This clonotype came up a few times. The chain has TRBV18 and TRBJ2-7; no firm D call. The CDR3 is 15 amino acids. Germline lookup yields CDR1 KGHSH and CDR2 LQKENI. Trimming removed 3 bases at V and 5 bases at J, with 17 bases between. DNA for the CDR3: TGTGCCAGCTCACCCCGGAAGGTCGCAGTCGACGAGCAGTACTTC. Translating gives CASSPRKVAVDEQYF.

CDR3 DNA sequence: TGTGCCAGCAGATCCTGGGGGGGTGGCACAGATACGCAGTATTTT. Translated: CASRSWGGGTDTQYF. The rearrangement uses TRBV6-1 and TRBJ2-3; TRBD2 aligns across 7 bases. Germline assignment: CDR1 MNHNS and CDR2 SASEGT. This CDR3 has 15 residues. V was pared by 6 bases and J by 1 base, with 7 bases of the junction left unmatched.

The rearrangement uses TRBV20-1 and TRBJ2-3; no clear D. Germline values: CDR1 DFQATT, CDR2 SNEGSKA (reference sequence). Deletions cut 2 bases from V and 2 bases from J, with 5 bases between. The CDR3 loop spans 12 amino acids. In DNA, the CDR3 is TGCAGTGCTAGAACCAACACAGATACGCAGTATTTT. This encodes CSARTNTDTQYF.

This clonotype was found many times. V gene TRBV27 combines with J gene TRBJ1-1; possible D gene TRBD1, 5 bases. The CDR3 is 14 residues long. Germline V CDR1 and CDR2: MNHEY, SMNVEV (reference sequence). Trimming removed 8 bases at V and 6 bases at J, with 19 bases between. The CDR3 is CASYKAGGRAEAFF. CDR3 DNA: TGTGCCAGCTATAAAGCTGGGGGTCGCGCTGAAGCTTTCTTT.

The sample holds many counts of this clonotype. The chain recombines TRBV15 with TRBJ1-5; the D gene is possibly TRBD1 (5 bases). Trimming took 0 bases from V and 10 from J, leaving 22 bases between them. CDR3 length equals 17 residues. Germline CDR1 reads LNHNV; CDR2 reads YYDKDF (reference sequence). The CDR3 loop is CATSRDRWGTVRIPQHF. The CDR3 DNA reads TGTGCCACCAGCAGAGATCGGTGGGGGACGGTAAGAATACCCCAGCATTTT.

The rearrangement joins TRBV20-1 to TRBJ2-1; D may be TRBD2 (6 bases). Trimming stripped 6 bases from V and 8 bases from J, with 17 bases between. The CDR3 has 13 amino acids. Germline assignment: CDR1 DFQATT and CDR2 SNEGSKA (reference sequence). The CDR3 nucleotides are TGCAGTGCCCCAGCGGGCGGCGGGGATGAGCAGTTCTTC. Residues: CSAPAGGGDEQFF.

This clonotype was seen more than once but under ten times. The chain employs TRBV5-1 and TRBJ2-1; perhaps TRBD1 as D (6 bases). The germline V and J ends were trimmed by 4 bases and 4 bases, with 15 bases remaining between them. The germline V gene encodes CDR1 SGHRS and CDR2 YFSETQ. The CDR3 covers 15 residues. The CDR3 sequence: CASSGRGTSYNEQFF. Written as DNA, the CDR3 is TGCGCCAGCAGCGGTAGGGGGACATCTTACAATGAGCAGTTCTTC.

This clonotype was found many times. The rearrangement joins TRBV12-3 or TRBV12-4 to TRBJ1-5; no firm D call. The CDR3 is made up of 13 amino acids. The V end lost 2 bases, the J end lost 4 bases, and 6 bases lay between the germline ends. The CDR3 coding sequence is TGTGCCAGCAGTTTAAACAGAAATCAGCCCCAGCATTTT. Translation gives CASSLNRNQPQHF.

This clonotype was observed at least ten times. At one boundary the junction diverges from the germline segment, which might be a read error. This chain connects TRBV5-1 to TRBJ2-3; possible D gene TRBD1, 6 bases. The CDR3 loop spans 14 amino acids. Germline V lookup: CDR1 SGHRS, CDR2 YFSETQ. The CDR3 loop is CASSPDRYTDTQYF. The DNA of the CDR3 is TGTGCCAGCAGTCCAGACAGGTACACAGATACGCAGTATTTT. The full variable domain, its missing parts supplied by reference TRBV5-1 and TRBJ2-3, is KAGVTQTPRYLIKTRGQQVTLSCSPISGHRSVSWYQQTPGQGLQFLFEYFSETQRNKGNFPGRFSGRQFSNSRSEMNVSTLELGDSALYLCASSPDRYTDTQYFGPGTRLTVL.